Detailed here is one T cell receptor beta chain. The data were taken from a study of OX40 agonist ivuxolimab in advanced cancers. The overall study: Every 2 weeks, patients got intravenous ivuxolimab at one of six dose levels (0.01-10 mg/kg). The study reported partial responses in three patients: one hepatocellular carcinoma, two cutaneous melanoma.

Assay used: immunoSEQ multiplex PCR; TCRdb lists only in-frame clones, some missing. The sample holds 100,000 or so clones; about 92% are singletons and the top ten take about 3%. The CDR3 has 15 amino acids. J gave up 4 bases and V 5 bases, and 5 bases lay outside the gene matches. CDR1 is MNHEY and CDR2 is SMNVEV in the germline V gene (reference sequence). The starting material was CD4+ or CD8+ T cells sorted from blood, obtained in a trial of the OX40 agonist ivuxolimab. This clonotype was obtained from an adult with an advanced solid tumor such as melanoma, head and neck, liver or kidney cancer. This chain links TRBV27 with TRBJ1-2; 12 bases align to TRBD1. CDR3 DNA sequence: TGTGCCAGCAGTGTGGGACAGGGGGCGGGCTATGGCTACACCTTC. Its protein is CASSVGQGAGYGYTF.